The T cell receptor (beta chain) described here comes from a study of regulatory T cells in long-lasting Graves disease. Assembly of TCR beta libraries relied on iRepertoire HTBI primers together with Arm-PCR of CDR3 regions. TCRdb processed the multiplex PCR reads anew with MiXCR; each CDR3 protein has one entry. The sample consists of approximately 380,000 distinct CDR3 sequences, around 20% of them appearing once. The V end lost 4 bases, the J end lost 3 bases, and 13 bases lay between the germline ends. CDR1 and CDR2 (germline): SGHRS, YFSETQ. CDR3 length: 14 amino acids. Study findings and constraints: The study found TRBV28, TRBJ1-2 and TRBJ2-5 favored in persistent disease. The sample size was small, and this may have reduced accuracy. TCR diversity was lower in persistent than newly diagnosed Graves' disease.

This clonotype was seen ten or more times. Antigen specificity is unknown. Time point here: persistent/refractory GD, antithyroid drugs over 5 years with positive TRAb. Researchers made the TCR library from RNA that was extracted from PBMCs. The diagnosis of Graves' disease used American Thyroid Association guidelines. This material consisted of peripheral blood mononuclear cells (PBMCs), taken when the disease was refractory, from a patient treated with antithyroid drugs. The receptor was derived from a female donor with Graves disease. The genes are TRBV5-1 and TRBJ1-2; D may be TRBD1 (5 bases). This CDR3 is CASSVAGAYYGYTF. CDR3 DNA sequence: TGCGCCAGCAGCGTAGCCGGGGCCTACTATGGCTACACCTTC.